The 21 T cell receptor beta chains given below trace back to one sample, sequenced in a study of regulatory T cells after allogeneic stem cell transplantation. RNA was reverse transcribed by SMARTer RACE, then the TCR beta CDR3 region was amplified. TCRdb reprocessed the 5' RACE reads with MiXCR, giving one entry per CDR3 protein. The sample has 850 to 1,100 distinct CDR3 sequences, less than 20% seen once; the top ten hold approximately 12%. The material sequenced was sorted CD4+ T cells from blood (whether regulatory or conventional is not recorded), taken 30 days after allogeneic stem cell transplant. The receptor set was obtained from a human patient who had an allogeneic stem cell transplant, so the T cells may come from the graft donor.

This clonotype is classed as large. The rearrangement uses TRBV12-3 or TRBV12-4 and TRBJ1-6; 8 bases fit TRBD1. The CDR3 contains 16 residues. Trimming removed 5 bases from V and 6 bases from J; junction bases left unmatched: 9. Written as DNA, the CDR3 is TGTGCCAGCAGTGGCGGACAGGGAGGATTTAATTCACCCCTCCACTTT. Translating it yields CASSGGQGGFNSPLHF.

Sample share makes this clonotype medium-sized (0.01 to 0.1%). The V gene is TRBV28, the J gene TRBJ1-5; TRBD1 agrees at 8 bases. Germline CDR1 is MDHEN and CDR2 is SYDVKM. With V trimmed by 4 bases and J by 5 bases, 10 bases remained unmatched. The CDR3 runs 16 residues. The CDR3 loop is CASSSPVGQGHQPQHF. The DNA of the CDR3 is TGTGCCAGCAGTTCCCCTGTCGGACAGGGACATCAGCCCCAGCATTTT.

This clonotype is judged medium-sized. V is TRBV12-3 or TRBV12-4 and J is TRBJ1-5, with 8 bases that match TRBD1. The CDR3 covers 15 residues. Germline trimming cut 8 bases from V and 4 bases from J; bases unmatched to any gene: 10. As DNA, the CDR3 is TGTGCCAGCCTTTTGGGGACAGGCCAAAATCAGCCCCAGCATTTT. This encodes CASLLGTGQNQPQHF.

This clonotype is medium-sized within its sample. This CDR3 is CASSQDSAEQYF. In nucleotides, the CDR3 is TGTGCCAGCAGCCAAGATAGCGCCGAGCAGTACTTC. V usage is TRBV4-2 and J usage is TRBJ2-7, with D tentatively TRBD2 (5 bases). Trimming removed 0 bases from V and 6 bases from J, with 6 bases in between. Germline-derived CDR1 and CDR2 are LGHNA and YNFKEQ. This CDR3 spans 12 amino acids.

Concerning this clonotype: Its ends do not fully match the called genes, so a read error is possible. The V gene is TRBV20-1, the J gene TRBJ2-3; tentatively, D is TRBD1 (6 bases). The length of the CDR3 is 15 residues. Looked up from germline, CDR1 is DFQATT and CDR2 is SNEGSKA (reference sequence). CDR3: CTAQPTGIGTDTQYF. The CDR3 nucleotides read TGCACTGCGCAACCGACAGGCATCGGCACAGATACACAGTATTTT.

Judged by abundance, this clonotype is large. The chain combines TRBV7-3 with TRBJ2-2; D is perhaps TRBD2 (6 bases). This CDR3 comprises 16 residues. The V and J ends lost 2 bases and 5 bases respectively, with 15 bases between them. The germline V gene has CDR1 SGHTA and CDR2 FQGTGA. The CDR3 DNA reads TGTGCCAGCAGCTTATATAGCGGACGAACAACCGGGGAGCTGTTTTTT. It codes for CASSLYSGRTTGELFF.

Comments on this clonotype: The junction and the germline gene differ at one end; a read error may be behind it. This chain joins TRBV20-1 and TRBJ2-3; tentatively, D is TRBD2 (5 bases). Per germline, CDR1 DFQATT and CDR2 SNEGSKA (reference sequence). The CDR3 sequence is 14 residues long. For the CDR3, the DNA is TGCAGTGCTAGCCTGGCGGGCCCAACAGATACGCAATGTTTT. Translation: CSASLAGPTDTQCF.

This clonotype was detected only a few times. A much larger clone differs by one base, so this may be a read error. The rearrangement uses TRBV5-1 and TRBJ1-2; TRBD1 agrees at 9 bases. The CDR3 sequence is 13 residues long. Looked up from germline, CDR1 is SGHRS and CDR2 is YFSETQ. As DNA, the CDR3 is TGCGCCAGCGGCTTAGGGACAGGGTATGGCTACACCTTC. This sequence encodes CASGLGTGYGYTF. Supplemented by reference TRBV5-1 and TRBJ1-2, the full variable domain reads KAGVTQTPRYLIKTRGQQVTLSCSPISGHRSVSWYQQTPGQGLQFLFEYFSETQRNKGNFPGRFSGRQFSNSRSEMNVSTLELGDSALYLCASGLGTGYGYTFGSGTRLTVV.

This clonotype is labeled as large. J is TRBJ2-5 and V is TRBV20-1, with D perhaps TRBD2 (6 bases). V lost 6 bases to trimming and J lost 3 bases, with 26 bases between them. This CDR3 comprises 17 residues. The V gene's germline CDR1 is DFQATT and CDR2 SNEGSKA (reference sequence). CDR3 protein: CSAGGGVRLAEKETQYF. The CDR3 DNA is TGCAGTGCGGGTGGAGGGGTTCGCCTGGCCGAAAAAGAGACCCAGTACTTC.

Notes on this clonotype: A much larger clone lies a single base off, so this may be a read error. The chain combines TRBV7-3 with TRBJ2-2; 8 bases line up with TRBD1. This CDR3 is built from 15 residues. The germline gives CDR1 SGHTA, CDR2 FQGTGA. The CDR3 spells CASSLYPQGAGEPFF. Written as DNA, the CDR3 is TGTGCCAGCAGCTTATACCCCCAGGGGGCCGGGGAGCCGTTTTTT.

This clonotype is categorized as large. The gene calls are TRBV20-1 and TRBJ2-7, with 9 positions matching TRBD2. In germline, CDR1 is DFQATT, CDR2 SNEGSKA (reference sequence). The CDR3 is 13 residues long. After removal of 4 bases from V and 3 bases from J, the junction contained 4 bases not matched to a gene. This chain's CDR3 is CSATRAGGYEQYF. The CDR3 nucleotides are TGCAGTGCTACGCGAGCGGGGGGCTACGAGCAGTACTTC.

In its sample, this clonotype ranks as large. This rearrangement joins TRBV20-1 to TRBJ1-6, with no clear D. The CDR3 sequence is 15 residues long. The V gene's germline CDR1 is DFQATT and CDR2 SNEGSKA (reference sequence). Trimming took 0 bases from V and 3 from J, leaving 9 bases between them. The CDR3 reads CSARDPDNYNSPLHF. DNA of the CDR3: TGCAGTGCTAGAGATCCCGACAACTATAATTCACCCCTCCACTTT.

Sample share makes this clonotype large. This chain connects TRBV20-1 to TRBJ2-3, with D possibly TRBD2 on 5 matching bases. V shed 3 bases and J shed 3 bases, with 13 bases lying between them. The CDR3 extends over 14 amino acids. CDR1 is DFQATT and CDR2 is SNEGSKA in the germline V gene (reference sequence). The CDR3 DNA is TGCAGTGCTAGCCTGGCGGGCCCAACAGATACGCAGTATTTT. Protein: CSASLAGPTDTQYF.

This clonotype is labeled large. The CDR3 here is CASSQGPHVGETQYF. Here the CDR3 DNA reads TGTGCCAGCAGCCAAGGACCACACGTCGGAGAGACCCAGTACTTC. The chain recombines TRBV3-1 with TRBJ2-5; D call uncertain. The CDR3 length is 15 residues. Germline V gene data show CDR1 as LGHDT and CDR2 as YNNKEL (reference sequence). Trimming took off 1 base at V and 4 bases at J, with 13 bases between the two ends.

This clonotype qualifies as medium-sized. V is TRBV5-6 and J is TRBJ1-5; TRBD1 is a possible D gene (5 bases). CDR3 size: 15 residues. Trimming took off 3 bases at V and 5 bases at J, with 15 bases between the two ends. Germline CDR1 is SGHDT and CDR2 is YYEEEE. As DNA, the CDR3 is TGTGCCAGCAGCTCTCGGGTCAGGGTCGATCAGCCCCAGCATTTT. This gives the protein CASSSRVRVDQPQHF. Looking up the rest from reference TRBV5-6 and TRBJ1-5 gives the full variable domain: DAGVTQSPTHLIKTRGQQVTLRCSPKSGHDTVSWYQQALGQGPQFIFQYYEEEERQRGNFPDRFSGHQFPNYSSELNVNALLLGDSALYLCASSSRVRVDQPQHFGDGTRLSIL.

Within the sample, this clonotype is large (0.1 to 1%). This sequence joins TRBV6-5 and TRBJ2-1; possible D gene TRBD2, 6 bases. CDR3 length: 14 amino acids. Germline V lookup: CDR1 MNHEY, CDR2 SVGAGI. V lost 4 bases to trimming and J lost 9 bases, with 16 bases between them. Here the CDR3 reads CASSFYGRETEQFF. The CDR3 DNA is TGTGCCAGCAGTTTCTACGGACGGGAGACTGAGCAGTTCTTC.

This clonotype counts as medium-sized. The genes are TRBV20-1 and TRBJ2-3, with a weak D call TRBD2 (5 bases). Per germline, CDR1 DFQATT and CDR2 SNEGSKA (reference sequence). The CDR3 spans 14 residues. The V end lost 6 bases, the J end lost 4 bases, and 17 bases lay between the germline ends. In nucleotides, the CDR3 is TGCAGTGCCCGTGGCGGGTCGGGCGCAGATACGCAGTATTTT. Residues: CSARGGSGADTQYF.

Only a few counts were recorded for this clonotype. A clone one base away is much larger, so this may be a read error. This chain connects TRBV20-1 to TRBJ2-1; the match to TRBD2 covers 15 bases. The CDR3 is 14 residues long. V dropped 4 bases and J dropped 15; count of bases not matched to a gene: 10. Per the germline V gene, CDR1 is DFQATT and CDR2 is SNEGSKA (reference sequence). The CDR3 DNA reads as TGCAGTGCTATCGATCCCGGGACTAGCGGGAGGCGGTTCTTC. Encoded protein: CSAIDPGTSGRRFF.

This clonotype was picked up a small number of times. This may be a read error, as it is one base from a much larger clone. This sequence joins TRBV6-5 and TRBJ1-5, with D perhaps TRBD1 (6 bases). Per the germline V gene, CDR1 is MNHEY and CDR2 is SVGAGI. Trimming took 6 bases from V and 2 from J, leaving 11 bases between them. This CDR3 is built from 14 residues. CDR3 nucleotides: TGTGCCAGCAGAAAACAGGGCGGCAATCAGCCCCAGCATTTT. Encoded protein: CASRKQGGNQPQHF.

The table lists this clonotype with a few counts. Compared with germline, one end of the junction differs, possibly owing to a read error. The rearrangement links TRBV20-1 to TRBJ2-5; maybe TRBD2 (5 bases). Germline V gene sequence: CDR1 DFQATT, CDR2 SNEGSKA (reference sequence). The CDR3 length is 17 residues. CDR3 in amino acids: CSAGGGVRLAEKESQYF. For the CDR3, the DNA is TGCAGTGCGGGTGGAGGAGTTCGCCTGGCCGAAAAAGAGTCCCAGTACTTC.

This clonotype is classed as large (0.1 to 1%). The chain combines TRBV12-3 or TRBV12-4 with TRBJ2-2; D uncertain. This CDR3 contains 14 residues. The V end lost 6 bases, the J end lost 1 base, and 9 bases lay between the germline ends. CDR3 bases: TGTGCCAGCAGCCCCCTCGGGAACACCGGGGAGCTGTTTTTT. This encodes CASSPLGNTGELFF.